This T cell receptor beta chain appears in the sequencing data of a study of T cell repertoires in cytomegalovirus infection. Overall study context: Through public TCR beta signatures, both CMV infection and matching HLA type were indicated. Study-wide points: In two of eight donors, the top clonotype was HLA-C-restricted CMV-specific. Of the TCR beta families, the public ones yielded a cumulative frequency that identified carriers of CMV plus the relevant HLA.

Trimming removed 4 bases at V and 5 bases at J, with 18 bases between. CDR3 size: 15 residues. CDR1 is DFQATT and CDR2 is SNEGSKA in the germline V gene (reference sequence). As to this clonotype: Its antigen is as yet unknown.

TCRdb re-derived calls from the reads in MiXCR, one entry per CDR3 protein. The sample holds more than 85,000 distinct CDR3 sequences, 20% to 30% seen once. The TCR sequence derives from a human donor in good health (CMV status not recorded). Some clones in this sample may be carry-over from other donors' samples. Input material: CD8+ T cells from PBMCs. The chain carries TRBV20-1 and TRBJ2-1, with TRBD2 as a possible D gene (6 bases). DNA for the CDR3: TGCAGTGCTAACATAGCGGAACGAATGGACAATGAGCAGTTCTTC. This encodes CSANIAERMDNEQFF.